What follows describes a single T cell receptor beta chain. Cohort allocation depended upon clinical history that participants reported. This sample is drawn from a study of blood T cell repertoires in COVID-19. Trimming stripped 6 bases from V and 4 bases from J, with 13 bases between. The germline V gene encodes CDR1 SNHLY and CDR2 FYNNEI. This CDR3 contains 13 residues. Measured with immunoSEQ multiplex PCR; TCRdb has only the in-frame clones, and not every one. The table records 390,000 or so clones, around 83% of them present only once. The chain uses TRBV2 and TRBJ2-7, with D perhaps TRBD2 (5 bases). This TCR was sampled from a woman aged 45-65 years who had recovered from COVID-19. Material for sequencing was PBMCs or T cells enriched from blood (not recorded which). The CDR3 DNA follows: TGTGCCAGCAGAGAACTAGTACCGTACGAGCAGTACTTC. Its translation is CASRELVPYEQYF.